The 29 T cell receptor beta chains given below trace back to one sample, sequenced in a study of T-cell memory formation after mild COVID-19. TCRdb reanalysed the 5' RACE reads using MiXCR and keeps one entry per CDR3 protein. The profile shows 180,000 or so distinct CDR3 sequences, roughly 17% of them singletons. Source material: PBMCs or a T cell subset sorted from them (not recorded which). The receptors originated from an adult woman who had mild COVID-19 (a few samples of this study predate the infection). Cell type and time point are not known.

This clonotype was recorded at least ten times. The genes are TRBV5-1 and TRBJ2-7, with 8 bases that match TRBD2. The length of the CDR3 is 15 residues. CDR1 is SGHRS, CDR2 YFSETQ, per germline. Losses at the gene ends were 3 bases for V and 5 bases for J; bases not matched to a gene: 10. As DNA, the CDR3 is TGCGCCAGCAGCTCAAGATCGGGACTAGTAAACGAGCAGTACTTC. It is translated as CASSSRSGLVNEQYF.

This chain links TRBV5-1 with TRBJ2-2, with 7 bases lining up with TRBD1. This CDR3 comprises 16 residues. After removal of 0 bases from V and 4 bases from J, the junction contained 6 bases not matched to a gene. From germline, CDR1 is SGHRS and CDR2 YFSETQ. DNA of the CDR3: TGCGCCAGCAGCTTGGGGGAGACAGGGACCACCGGGGAGCTGTTTTTT. Translating it yields CASSLGETGTTGELFF.

The chain carries TRBV5-1 and TRBJ1-1, with D hard to call. Germline CDR1 and CDR2: SGHRS and YFSETQ. CDR3 length: 14 residues. Trimming removed 4 bases from V and 1 base from J, with 11 bases in between. For the CDR3, the DNA is TGCGCCAGCAGCCTCCGGTCTGGGAACACTGAAGCTTTCTTT. This translates into CASSLRSGNTEAFF.

This clonotype was picked up many times. CDR3 protein: CASSQEATSGRYEQYF. CDR3 sequence (DNA): TGTGCCAGCAGCCAAGAGGCGACTAGCGGTAGATACGAGCAGTACTTC. The chain carries TRBV3-1 and TRBJ2-7, with TRBD2 matching over 9 bases. This CDR3 region has 16 residues. The ends lost 0 bases at V and 4 bases at J; junction bases unmatched: 7. CDR1 and CDR2 (germline): LGHDT, YNNKEL (reference sequence).

This clonotype was seen a handful of times. The gene calls are TRBV19 and TRBJ2-1; TRBD2 agrees at 8 bases. This CDR3 is 16 amino acids long. V dropped 6 bases and J dropped 7; count of bases not matched to a gene: 14. Germline CDR1 is LNHDA and CDR2 is SQIVND (reference sequence). The CDR3 sequence: CASSSTSSGRENEQFF. CDR3 coding DNA: TGTGCCAGTAGCTCGACCTCTTCCGGGAGGGAAAATGAGCAGTTCTTC.

This clonotype has only a few counts. This chain connects TRBV7-2 to TRBJ2-3; D not certain. Trimming removed 6 bases at V and 4 bases at J, with 11 bases between. CDR3 length: 13 residues. Germline-derived CDR1 and CDR2 are SGHTA and FQGNSA. CDR3 residues: CASRSDRPDTQYF. The CDR3 region has the DNA TGTGCCAGCAGATCGGACCGACCAGATACGCAGTATTTT.

This clonotype has at least ten counts. This chain connects TRBV10-3 to TRBJ2-1, with 10 positions matching TRBD2. Unmatched junction bases numbered 6, after V lost 7 bases and J lost 0 bases. Germline V lookup: CDR1 ENHRY, CDR2 SYGVKD. This CDR3 comprises 16 residues. For the CDR3, the DNA is TGTGCCATCACCGGTACTAGCGGGACCTCCTACAATGAGCAGTTCTTC. The encoded protein is CAITGTSGTSYNEQFF.

CDR3 sequence: CSATRIVADTQYF. The CDR3, as DNA: TGCAGTGCTACCAGGATAGTAGCAGATACGCAGTATTTT. The rearrangement links TRBV20-1 to TRBJ2-3; D not certain. Germline V gives CDR1 DFQATT, CDR2 SNEGSKA (reference sequence). V was trimmed by 4 bases and J by 4 bases, leaving 12 bases between them. The length of the CDR3 is 13 residues.

The J gene is TRBJ1-5, the V gene TRBV24-1; 8 positions match TRBD1. The CDR3 totals 16 residues. CDR1 is KGHDR, CDR2 SFDVKD, per germline. Trimming at V came to 4 bases and at J to 1 base, leaving 5 bases not matched to a gene. CDR3 residues: CATSDPRTGSNQPQHF. The CDR3 DNA sequence: TGTGCCACCAGTGACCCAAGGACAGGGAGCAATCAGCCCCAGCATTTT.

This clonotype has more than one count but fewer than ten. In DNA form, the CDR3 reads TGTGCCAGCAGTCAACGCTCCAACACTGAAGCTTTCTTT. Protein: CASSQRSNTEAFF. The gene calls are TRBV6-4 and TRBJ1-1; D is unclear. The germline gives CDR1 MRHNA, CDR2 SNTAGT. Trimming took off 5 bases at V and 2 bases at J, with 9 bases between the two ends. CDR3 length equals 13 residues.

This chain uses TRBV5-6 with TRBJ2-7; the D gene is possibly TRBD1 (6 bases). Trimming shortened V by 3 bases and J by 2 bases, and 12 bases separated the two germline ends. This CDR3 is 14 amino acids long. Germline V gene data show CDR1 as SGHDT and CDR2 as YYEEEE. CDR3 region: CASSYGQNTYEQYF. CDR3 bases: TGTGCCAGCAGCTATGGACAGAATACCTACGAGCAGTACTTC.

This clonotype came up a few times. V and J are TRBV7-6 and TRBJ1-5; D gene unclear. The CDR3 covers 13 residues. The V and J ends lost 5 bases and 7 bases respectively, with 12 bases between them. Germline V lookup: CDR1 SGHVS, CDR2 FNYEAQ. CDR3 DNA: TGTGCCAGCAGCCAACCGGGCGAACAGCCCCAGCATTTT. The encoded protein is CASSQPGEQPQHF.

The rearrangement joins TRBV5-1 to TRBJ1-6; possibly TRBD1 for D (5 bases). Germline assignment: CDR1 SGHRS and CDR2 YFSETQ. V dropped 0 bases and J dropped 10 bases, with 14 bases sitting between them. This CDR3 comprises 15 residues. The CDR3 nucleotides are TGCGCCAGCAGCTTGGCGGGGACGGAGCGGTCACCCCTCCACTTT. Amino acids: CASSLAGTERSPLHF.

This clonotype was counted between two and nine times. The chain joins TRBV7-9 to TRBJ1-1; D ambiguous. Germline assignment: CDR1 SEHNR and CDR2 FQNEAQ (reference sequence). V dropped 1 base and J dropped 6 bases, with 18 bases sitting between them. The CDR3 is 16 residues long. CDR3 DNA sequence: TGTGCCAGCAGCTTAGAACCCGGGGATAGGGTCTCTGAAGCTTTCTTT. Translating gives CASSLEPGDRVSEAFF.

The chain is built from TRBV27 and TRBJ2-1; perhaps TRBD2 as D (7 bases). The CDR3 contains 17 residues. V was pared by 8 bases and J by 4 bases, with 24 bases between. Per the germline V gene, CDR1 is MNHEY and CDR2 is SMNVEV (reference sequence). The CDR3: CASLSWGGTARYNEQFF. For the CDR3, the DNA is TGTGCCAGCCTTTCCTGGGGGGGCACCGCTAGGTACAATGAGCAGTTCTTC.

This clonotype came up a few times. V usage is TRBV12-3 or TRBV12-4 and J usage is TRBJ1-1, with TRBD1 matching over 7 bases. Unmatched junction bases numbered 4, after V lost 5 bases and J lost 1 base. The CDR3 sequence is 14 residues long. The CDR3 sequence is CASSRDSGNTEAFF. CDR3 bases: TGTGCCAGCAGTAGGGACAGCGGGAACACTGAAGCTTTCTTT.

This clonotype has just a few counts. The V and J genes are TRBV5-1 and TRBJ2-5; the D gene is possibly TRBD1 (5 bases). V dropped 1 base and J dropped 5 bases, with 12 bases sitting between them. This CDR3 contains 14 residues. Germline V gene lookup returns CDR1 SGHRS and CDR2 YFSETQ. The DNA of the CDR3 is TGCGCCAGCAGCTTGAAGGGGCAGCAGGAGACCCAGTACTTC. This encodes CASSLKGQQETQYF. The complete variable domain, with remaining parts taken from reference TRBV5-1 and TRBJ2-5, reads KAGVTQTPRYLIKTRGQQVTLSCSPISGHRSVSWYQQTPGQGLQFLFEYFSETQRNKGNFPGRFSGRQFSNSRSEMNVSTLELGDSALYLCASSLKGQQETQYFGPGTRLLVL.

V and J are TRBV12-3 or TRBV12-4 and TRBJ1-2, with TRBD1 identical over 9 bases. V trimming: 4 bases; J trimming: 6 bases; junction bases outside the gene matches: 9. The CDR3 consists of 15 residues. This CDR3 is CASSSQGQGIHGYTF. CDR3 nucleotides: TGTGCCAGCAGTTCCCAGGGACAGGGTATTCATGGCTACACCTTC.

V and J are TRBV19 and TRBJ2-3; TRBD1 agrees at 7 bases. V shed 7 bases, J shed 2 bases, and the junction held 3 bases outside the gene matches. CDR3 length: 13 residues. Germline CDR1 and CDR2: LNHDA and SQIVND (reference sequence). The CDR3 DNA reads TGTGCCAGTATGGGACAGTCCACAGATACGCAGTATTTT. As protein: CASMGQSTDTQYF.

The rearrangement joins TRBV4-1 to TRBJ1-4, with D possibly TRBD1 on 5 matching bases. V was clipped by 2 bases and J by 8 bases, with 15 bases between them. Germline V gene sequence: CDR1 MGHRA, CDR2 YSYEKL. The CDR3 has 15 residues. The CDR3 spells CASSQNGGMAEKLFF. CDR3 in DNA: TGCGCCAGCAGCCAAAACGGGGGAATGGCGGAAAAACTGTTTTTT.

There are a few counts of this clonotype. The chain carries TRBV3-1 and TRBJ1-1; TRBD1 agrees at 7 bases. Trimming at V came to 3 bases and at J to 6 bases, leaving 10 bases not matched to a gene. There are 15 residues in the CDR3. Germline-derived CDR1 and CDR2 are LGHDT and YNNKEL (reference sequence). In DNA form, the CDR3 reads TGTGCCAGCAGCCAGGGACAGCTGAAAATCCCTGAAGCTTTCTTT. It encodes CASSQGQLKIPEAFF.

This clonotype was detected only a few times. The chain has TRBV29-1 and TRBJ2-7; TRBD2 matches 9 bases. V gave up 4 bases and J gave up 2 bases; unmatched junction bases: 9. This CDR3 has 15 residues. Germline CDR1 reads SQVTM; CDR2 reads ANQGSEA. This CDR3 is CSVGRPLAGPYEQYF. In DNA, the CDR3 is TGCAGCGTTGGCCGACCCCTAGCGGGACCCTACGAGCAGTACTTC.

This clonotype was seen ten or more times. The CDR3 sequence: CASSPDYPNTGELFF. The CDR3 DNA reads as TGCGCCAGCAGTCCCGACTACCCGAACACCGGGGAGCTGTTTTTT. The chain recombines TRBV5-1 with TRBJ2-2; perhaps TRBD2 as D (5 bases). The CDR3 has 15 residues. CDR1 SGHRS and CDR2 YFSETQ come from the germline V gene. Trimming stripped 5 bases from V and 0 bases from J, with 11 bases between.

This clonotype was observed many times. The chain joins TRBV5-1 to TRBJ2-5; no reliable D call. This CDR3 is 15 amino acids long. CDR1 and CDR2 from the germline V gene are SGHRS and YFSETQ. Deletions cut 5 bases from V and 2 bases from J, with 16 bases between. CDR3 region: CASRARLLGQETQYF. DNA of the CDR3: TGCGCCAGCAGAGCTAGGCTCCTTGGACAAGAGACCCAGTACTTC.

This clonotype was picked up many times. This rearrangement joins TRBV20-1 to TRBJ2-3, with 12 bases fitting TRBD2. Looked up from germline, CDR1 is DFQATT and CDR2 is SNEGSKA (reference sequence). The CDR3 sequence is 13 residues long. J was trimmed by 1 base and V by 7 bases; bases with no gene match: 0. The DNA for the CDR3 is TGCAGTGGGACTAGCGGGGGCACAGATACGCAGTATTTT. Translation: CSGTSGGTDTQYF.

The table lists this clonotype with a few counts. V usage is TRBV19 and J usage is TRBJ2-7; possible D gene TRBD1, 6 bases. Germline V gives CDR1 LNHDA, CDR2 SQIVND (reference sequence). Trimming pared 3 bases from V and 4 bases from J, leaving 16 bases between. This CDR3 has 15 residues. DNA of the CDR3: TGTGCCAGTAGTATCAGAGCAGGGGAACCGTACGAGCAGTACTTC. This translates into CASSIRAGEPYEQYF.

This chain connects TRBV6-2 or TRBV6-3 to TRBJ2-1, with D possibly TRBD2 on 5 matching bases. CDR1 is MNHEY and CDR2 is SVGEGT in the germline V gene. V lost 6 bases to trimming and J lost 0 bases, with 12 bases between them. This CDR3 contains 15 residues. The CDR3 region is CASSGYRDSYNEQFF. The CDR3 coding sequence is TGTGCCAGCAGCGGATACCGGGACTCCTACAATGAGCAGTTCTTC.

This clonotype appeared a few times. The V and J genes are TRBV7-6 and TRBJ2-5; D ambiguous. The CDR3 has 15 residues. V was clipped by 4 bases and J by 2 bases, with 14 bases between them. Germline V gene lookup returns CDR1 SGHVS and CDR2 FNYEAQ. Here the CDR3 reads CASSSQFGSQETQYF. The CDR3 nucleotides are TGTGCCAGCAGCTCCCAATTCGGGTCACAAGAGACCCAGTACTTC.

The CDR3 sequence: CASSPVRTSYEQYF. As DNA, the CDR3 is TGTGCCAGCAGCCCGGTTAGGACCTCCTACGAGCAGTACTTC. This rearrangement joins TRBV13 to TRBJ2-7; D remains unclear. Trimming took 5 bases from V and 0 from J, leaving 11 bases between them. CDR3 length: 14 amino acids. Germline V gene data show CDR1 as PRHDT and CDR2 as FYEKMQ (reference sequence).